This TCR beta chain was identified in a study of T cells in Graves' hyperthyroidism and ophthalmopathy (dated by TCRdb to about 2019). Turning to the overall study: Peripheral blood was sampled at the time of initial diagnosis, prior to any treatment. To identify TCR V-J signatures that set the groups apart, the researchers used a discovery cohort of 90 to 100 patients, made up of roughly 45 with Graves' ophthalmopathy and about 60 with stable Graves' hyperthyroidism. An independent validation cohort of around 19 hyperthyroidism patients and 17 patients who later progressed to ophthalmopathy tested prospective prediction of ophthalmopathy. Following sampling, methimazole starting at 30 mg daily was given to hyperthyroidism patients, and high-dose intravenous methylprednisolone was given to ophthalmopathy patients. In addition, the study compared T-cell repertoires in thyroid tissue and in blood from 6 or 7 Graves' hyperthyroidism patients. The 100 discovery patients were randomly split 7:3 into training and test sets. According to the paper, TCR Vbeta CDR3 sequencing was carried out on over 130 peripheral blood samples, which came from approximately 43 ophthalmopathy, around 75 hyperthyroidism and around 17 progressor patients. Beyond this particular receptor, the publication reports: A 13 V-J signature model separated ophthalmopathy from stable hyperthyroidism, with 87.88% sensitivity and around 84% specificity in cross-validation and 80%/75% in testing. No statistical method was used to set the sample size in advance, and investigators knew the group allocation. Most expanded thyroid clonotypes (frequency above 0.001) were also detected in blood, a finding suggesting that blood repertoires may reflect thyroid immune responses. In validation, progression to ophthalmopathy was predicted by the model with approximately 67% sensitivity and 72% to 85% specificity, a median of 6.5 months before onset.

Ophthalmopathy patients had moderately to severely active disease, with a Clinical Activity Score of 3 or more, a NOSPECS grade of 4 or more, and a disease duration of less than 3 months. The study excluded patients with uncontrolled infections, other autoimmune diseases, pregnancy or lactation. Diagnoses were established on the basis of clinical symptoms, serum thyroxine and TRAb, thyroid ultrasound, and orbital computed tomography. Ficoll-Paque density gradient centrifugation was used to isolate PBMCs from around 10 ml of fresh peripheral blood. Total RNA was extracted with Trizol reagent, and quality was checked on an Agilent 2100 Bioanalyzer. About this clonotype: Its antigen specificity is not known. Base qualities were left out, and no much larger clone turns up one base away.

TCR beta CDR3 regions were amplified from RNA transcripts. For the first round of RT-PCR on the TCR CDR3, the HTBI primer set was used together with the Qiagen OneStep RT-PCR kit. Libraries were constructed in a second round of multiplex PCR, after which size selection and purification were performed. Sequencing of the libraries was done on an Illumina HiSeq2000 using paired-end 100 bp reads. The source study handled its data this way. SOAPnuke was used to process the raw data, removing reads that contained adapters or uncalled bases, had a mean Phred below 15, or lacked an exact match to the constant primer or identifier. COPE v1.2.5 was used to merge high-quality paired reads, and clonotypes were defined as unique nucleotide sequences. Clonotypes were aligned to IMGT TRBV, TRBD and TRBJ reference segments using MiTCR v1.1. The analysis was restricted to V-J combinations with a frequency above 0.0001, which together covered 99% to 99.2% of the repertoires. A TCS score was defined as the ratio of F50 (clonal expansion) to E x V (chaos), with BLOSUM62-based TCRdist applied between CDR3 peptides within each V-J. Welch's t-statistics and random forest reduced around 510 V-J features to 13, which were used in a naive Bayes classifier (R e1071). TCRdb redid the processing of the public reads, applying fastp at Q25 and MiXCR, and retained in-frame beta chains. For every CDR3 protein sequence, its rows merge into one entry that carries the most common genes and DNA. None of the V and J calls come from the authors' own analysis; TCRdb made them. The sample table lists 400,000 to 450,000 distinct CDR3 sequences, roughly 15% of them with a count of one. About 13% of the sample belongs to the ten largest clones.

The CDR3 goes from the cysteine to the phenylalanine over 13 residues. Only the CDR3 DNA stays, 39 bases, in frame from base 1. Based on the germline V gene, the CDR1 and CDR2 sequences are MNHNS and SASEGT. V and J are trimmed by 8 bases and 5 bases, and the gene matches miss 1 base of the junction. What was sequenced was blood. Recombination connected TRBV6-1 to TRBJ2-2, with 11 bases aligning to TRBD2. This receptor was identified in a man younger than 35 with Graves' ophthalmopathy. This receptor carries the CDR3 CASRLAGTGELFF. The nucleotide sequence reads TGTGCCAGCCGACTAGCGGGAACCGGGGAGCTGTTTTTT.